The present T cell receptor (beta chain) was sequenced within a study of cytomegalovirus exposure and HLA in healthy donors. Germline V gives CDR1 MNHEY, CDR2 SMNVEV (reference sequence). The CDR3 length is 16 residues. V lost 3 bases and J lost 0; bases outside the gene matches: 3. Donors sampled were nominally healthy, though unrecorded immune exposures were likely. This clone was recorded a few times. PCR involved 60 Vbeta and 13 Jbeta primers. Clones were read by immunoSEQ multiplex PCR, and TCRdb kept only the in-frame ones, dropping some. The sample yields about 140,000 clones, around three quarters seen once.

The sample taken for sequencing was PBMCs. The chain combines TRBV27 with TRBJ2-1; 9 nucleotides agree with TRBD2. This receptor was obtained from a man aged 25 to 45 in good health. The CDR3 is CASSFGTSLSYNEQFF. In nucleotides, the CDR3 is TGTGCCAGCAGTTTCGGGACTAGCCTCTCCTACAATGAGCAGTTCTTC.